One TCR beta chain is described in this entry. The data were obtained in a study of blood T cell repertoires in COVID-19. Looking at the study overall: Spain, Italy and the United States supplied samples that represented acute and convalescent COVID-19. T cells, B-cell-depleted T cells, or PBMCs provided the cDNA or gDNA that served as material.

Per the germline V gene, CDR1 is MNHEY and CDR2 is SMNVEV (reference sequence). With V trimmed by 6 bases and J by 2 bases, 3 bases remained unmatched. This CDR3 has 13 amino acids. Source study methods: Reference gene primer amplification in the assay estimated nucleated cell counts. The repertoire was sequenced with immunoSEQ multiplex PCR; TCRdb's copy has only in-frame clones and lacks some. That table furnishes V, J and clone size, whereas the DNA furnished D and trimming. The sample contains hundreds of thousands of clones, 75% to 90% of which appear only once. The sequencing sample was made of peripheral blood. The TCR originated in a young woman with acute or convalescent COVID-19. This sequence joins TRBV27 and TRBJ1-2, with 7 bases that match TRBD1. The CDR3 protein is CASSQGQNYGYTF. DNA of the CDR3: TGTGCCAGCAGCCAGGGACAGAACTATGGCTACACCTTC.